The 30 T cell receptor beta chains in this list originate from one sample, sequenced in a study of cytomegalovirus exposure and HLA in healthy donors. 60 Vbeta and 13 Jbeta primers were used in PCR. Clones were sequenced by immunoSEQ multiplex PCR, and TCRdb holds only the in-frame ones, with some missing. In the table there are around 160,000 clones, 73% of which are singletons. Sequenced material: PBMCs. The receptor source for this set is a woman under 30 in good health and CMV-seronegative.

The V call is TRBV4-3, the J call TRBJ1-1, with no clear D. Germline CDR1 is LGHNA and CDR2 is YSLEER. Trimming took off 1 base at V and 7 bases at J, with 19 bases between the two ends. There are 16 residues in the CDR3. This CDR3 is CASSQVYSQAPFEAFF. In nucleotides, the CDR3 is TGCGCCAGCAGCCAAGTTTACTCTCAGGCCCCCTTTGAAGCTTTCTTT.

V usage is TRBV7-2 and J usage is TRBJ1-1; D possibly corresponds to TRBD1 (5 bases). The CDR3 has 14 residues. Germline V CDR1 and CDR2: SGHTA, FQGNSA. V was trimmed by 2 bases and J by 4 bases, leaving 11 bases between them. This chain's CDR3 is CASSLSQARTEAFF. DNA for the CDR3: TGTGCCAGCAGCTTATCACAGGCCCGCACTGAAGCTTTCTTT.

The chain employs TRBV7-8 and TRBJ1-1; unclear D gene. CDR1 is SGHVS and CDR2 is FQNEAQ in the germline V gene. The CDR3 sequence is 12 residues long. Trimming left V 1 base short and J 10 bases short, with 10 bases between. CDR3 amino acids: CASSLEDSGAFF. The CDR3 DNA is TGTGCCAGCAGCTTAGAGGACTCGGGAGCTTTCTTT.

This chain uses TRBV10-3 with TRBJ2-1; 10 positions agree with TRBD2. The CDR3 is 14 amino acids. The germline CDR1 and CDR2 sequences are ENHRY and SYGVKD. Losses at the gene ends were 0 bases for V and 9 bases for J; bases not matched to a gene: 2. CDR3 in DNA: TGTGCCATCAGTGAGTCACGACTAGCGGGTGAGCAGTTCTTC. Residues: CAISESRLAGEQFF.

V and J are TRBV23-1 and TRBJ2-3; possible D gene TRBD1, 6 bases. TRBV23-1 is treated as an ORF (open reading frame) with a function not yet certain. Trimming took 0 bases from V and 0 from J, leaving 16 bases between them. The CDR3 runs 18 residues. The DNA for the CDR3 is TGCGCCAGCAGTCAATCCCTAGGACAGTCTTTTAGCACAGATACGCAGTATTTT. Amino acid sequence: CASSQSLGQSFSTDTQYF.

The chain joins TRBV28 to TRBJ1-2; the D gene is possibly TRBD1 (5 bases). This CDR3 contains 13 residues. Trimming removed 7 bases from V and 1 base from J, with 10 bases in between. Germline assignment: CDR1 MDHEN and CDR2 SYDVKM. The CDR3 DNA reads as TGTGCCAGCAACGCCGGGGGTAACTATGGCTACACCTTC. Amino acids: CASNAGGNYGYTF.

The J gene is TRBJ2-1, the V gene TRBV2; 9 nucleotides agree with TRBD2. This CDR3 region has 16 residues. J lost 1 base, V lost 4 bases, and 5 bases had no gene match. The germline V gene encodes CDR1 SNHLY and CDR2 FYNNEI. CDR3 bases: TGTGCCAGCAGTGGCCGTCTAGCGGGATCCTACAATGAGCAGTTCTTC. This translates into CASSGRLAGSYNEQFF.

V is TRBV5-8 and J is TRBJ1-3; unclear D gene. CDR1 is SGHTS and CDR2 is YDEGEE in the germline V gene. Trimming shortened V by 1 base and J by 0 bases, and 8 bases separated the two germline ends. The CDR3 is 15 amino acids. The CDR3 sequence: CASSLPGYSGNTIYF. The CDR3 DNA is TGTGCCAGCAGCTTGCCGGGGTACTCTGGAAACACCATATATTTT.

This CDR3 is CASSLASFAGGGNEQFF. The CDR3 coding sequence is TGTGCCAGCAGCTTAGCCTCCTTCGCGGGGGGCGGGAATGAGCAGTTCTTC. The V call is TRBV11-3, the J call TRBJ2-1; 8 bases are a match to TRBD2. Germline CDR1 is SGHNT and CDR2 is YENEEA. Losses at the gene ends were 1 base for V and 7 bases for J; bases not matched to a gene: 12. The CDR3 loop spans 17 amino acids.

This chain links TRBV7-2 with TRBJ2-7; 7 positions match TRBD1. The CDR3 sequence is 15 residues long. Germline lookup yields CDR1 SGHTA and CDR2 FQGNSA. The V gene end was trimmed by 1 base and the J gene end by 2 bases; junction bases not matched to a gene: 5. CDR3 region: CASSLGQGNPYEQYF. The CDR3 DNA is TGTGCCAGCAGCTTAGGACAGGGAAATCCCTACGAGCAGTACTTC.

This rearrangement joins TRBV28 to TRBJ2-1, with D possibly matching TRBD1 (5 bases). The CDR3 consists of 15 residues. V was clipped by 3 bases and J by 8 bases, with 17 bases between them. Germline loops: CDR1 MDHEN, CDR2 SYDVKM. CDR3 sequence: CASSFPISQGDEQFF. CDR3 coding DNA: TGTGCCAGCAGTTTCCCTATCAGCCAGGGTGATGAGCAGTTCTTC.

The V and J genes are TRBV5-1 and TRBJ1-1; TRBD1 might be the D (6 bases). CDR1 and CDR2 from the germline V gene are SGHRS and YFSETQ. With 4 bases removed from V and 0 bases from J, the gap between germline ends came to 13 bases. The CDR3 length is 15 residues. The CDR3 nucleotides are TGCGCCAGCAGCGGGGGCGGGAGTCTGAACACTGAAGCTTTCTTT. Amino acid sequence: CASSGGGSLNTEAFF.

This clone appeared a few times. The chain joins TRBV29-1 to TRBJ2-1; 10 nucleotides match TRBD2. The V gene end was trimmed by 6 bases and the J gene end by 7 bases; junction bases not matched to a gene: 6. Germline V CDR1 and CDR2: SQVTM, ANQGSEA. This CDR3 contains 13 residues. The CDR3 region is CSVAGGISNEQFF. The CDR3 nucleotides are TGCAGCGTAGCGGGGGGGATTAGTAATGAGCAGTTCTTC.

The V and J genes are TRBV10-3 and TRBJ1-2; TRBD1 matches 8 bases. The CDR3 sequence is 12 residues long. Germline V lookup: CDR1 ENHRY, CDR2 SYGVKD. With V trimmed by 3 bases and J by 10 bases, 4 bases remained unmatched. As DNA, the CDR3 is TGTGCCATCAGTGAAGGACAGGGAATCTACACCTTC. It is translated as CAISEGQGIYTF.

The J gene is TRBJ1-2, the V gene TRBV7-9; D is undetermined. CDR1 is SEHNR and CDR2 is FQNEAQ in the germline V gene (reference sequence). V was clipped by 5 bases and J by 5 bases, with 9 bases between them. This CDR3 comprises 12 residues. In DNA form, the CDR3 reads TGTGCCAGCAGCCTTCCGGGGTATGGCTACACCTTC. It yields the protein CASSLPGYGYTF.

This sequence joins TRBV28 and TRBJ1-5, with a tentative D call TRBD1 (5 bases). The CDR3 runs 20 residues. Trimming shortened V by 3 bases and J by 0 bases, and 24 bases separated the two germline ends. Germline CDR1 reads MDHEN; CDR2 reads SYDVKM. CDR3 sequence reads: CASSFKGRGKKYNSNQPQHF. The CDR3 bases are TGTGCCAGCAGTTTCAAGGGTAGGGGAAAAAAATATAATAGCAATCAGCCCCAGCATTTT.

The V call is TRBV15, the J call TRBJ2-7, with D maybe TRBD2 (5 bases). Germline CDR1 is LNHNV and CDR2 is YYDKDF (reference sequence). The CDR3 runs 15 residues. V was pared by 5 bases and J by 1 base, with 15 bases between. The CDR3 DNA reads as TGTGCCACCAGCGGGGTACGGTCGGGGTCCTACGAGCAGTACTTC. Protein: CATSGVRSGSYEQYF.

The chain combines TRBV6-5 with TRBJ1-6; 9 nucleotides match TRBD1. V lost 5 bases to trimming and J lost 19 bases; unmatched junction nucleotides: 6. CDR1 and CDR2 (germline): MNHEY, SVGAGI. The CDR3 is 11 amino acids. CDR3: CASSTGQGWHF. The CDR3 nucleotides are TGTGCCAGCAGTACGGGACAGGGTTGGCACTTT.

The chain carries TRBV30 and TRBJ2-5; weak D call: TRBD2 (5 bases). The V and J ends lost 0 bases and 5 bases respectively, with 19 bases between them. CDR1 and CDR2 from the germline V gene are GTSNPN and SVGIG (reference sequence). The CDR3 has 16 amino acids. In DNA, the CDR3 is TGTGCCTGGAGTGTACCTGTCTTAGCGTTGACGGAGACCCAGTACTTC. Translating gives CAWSVPVLALTETQYF.

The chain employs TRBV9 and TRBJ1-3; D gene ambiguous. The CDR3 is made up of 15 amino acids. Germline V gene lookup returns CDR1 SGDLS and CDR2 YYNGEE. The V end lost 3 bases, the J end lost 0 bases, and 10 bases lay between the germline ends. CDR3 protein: CASSGTDYSGNTIYF. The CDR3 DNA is TGTGCCAGCAGCGGAACCGACTACTCTGGAAACACCATATATTTT.

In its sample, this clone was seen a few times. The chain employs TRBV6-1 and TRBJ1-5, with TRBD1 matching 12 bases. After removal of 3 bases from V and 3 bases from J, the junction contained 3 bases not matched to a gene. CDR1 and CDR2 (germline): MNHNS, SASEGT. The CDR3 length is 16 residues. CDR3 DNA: TGTGCCAGCAGTGATGGGACAGGGGGCTTCAATCAGCCCCAGCATTTT. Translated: CASSDGTGGFNQPQHF.

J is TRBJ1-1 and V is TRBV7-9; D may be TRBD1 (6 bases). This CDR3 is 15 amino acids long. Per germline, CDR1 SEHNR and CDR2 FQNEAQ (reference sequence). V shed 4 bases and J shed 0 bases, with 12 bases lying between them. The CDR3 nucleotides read TGTGCCAGCAGCTCGGACAGAACAATGAACACTGAAGCTTTCTTT. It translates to CASSSDRTMNTEAFF.

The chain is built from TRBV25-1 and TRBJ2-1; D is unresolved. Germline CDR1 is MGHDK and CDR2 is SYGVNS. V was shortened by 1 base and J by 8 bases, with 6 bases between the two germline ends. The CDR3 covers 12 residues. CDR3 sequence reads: CASSEFADEQFF. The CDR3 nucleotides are TGTGCCAGCAGTGAATTCGCGGATGAGCAGTTCTTC.

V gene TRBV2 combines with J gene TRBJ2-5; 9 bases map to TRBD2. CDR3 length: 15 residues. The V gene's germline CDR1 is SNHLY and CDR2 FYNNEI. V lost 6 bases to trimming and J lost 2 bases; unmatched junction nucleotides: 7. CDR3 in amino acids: CASRGGRAGQETQYF. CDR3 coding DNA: TGTGCCAGCAGGGGCGGGAGGGCCGGGCAAGAGACCCAGTACTTC.

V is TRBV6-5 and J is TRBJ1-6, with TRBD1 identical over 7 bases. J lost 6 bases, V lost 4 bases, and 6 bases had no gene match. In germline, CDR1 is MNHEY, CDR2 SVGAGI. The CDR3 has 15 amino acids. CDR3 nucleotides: TGTGCCAGCAGTTTCAACAGGGGAGGTAATTCACCCCTCCACTTT. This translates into CASSFNRGGNSPLHF.

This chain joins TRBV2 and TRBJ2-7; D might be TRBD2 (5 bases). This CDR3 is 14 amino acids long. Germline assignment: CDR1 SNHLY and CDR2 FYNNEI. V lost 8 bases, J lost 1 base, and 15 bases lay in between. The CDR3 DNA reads TGTGCCAGCCAACGGACGGGATCGTCCTACGAGCAGTACTTC. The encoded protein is CASQRTGSSYEQYF.

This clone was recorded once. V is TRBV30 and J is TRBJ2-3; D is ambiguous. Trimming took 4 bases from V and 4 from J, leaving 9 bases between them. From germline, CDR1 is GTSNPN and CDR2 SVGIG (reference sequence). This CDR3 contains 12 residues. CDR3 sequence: CAWKVPADTQYF. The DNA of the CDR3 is TGTGCCTGGAAAGTCCCAGCAGATACGCAGTATTTT. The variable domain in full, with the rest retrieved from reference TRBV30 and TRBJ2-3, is SQTIHQWPATLVQPVGSPLSLECTVEGTSNPNLYWYRQAAGRGLQLLFYSVGIGQISSEVPQNLSASRPQDRQFILSSKKLLLSDSGFYLCAWKVPADTQYFGPGTRLTVL.

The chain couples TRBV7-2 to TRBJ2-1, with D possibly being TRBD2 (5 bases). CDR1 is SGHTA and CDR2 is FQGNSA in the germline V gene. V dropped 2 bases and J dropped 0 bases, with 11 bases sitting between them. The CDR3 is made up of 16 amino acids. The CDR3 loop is CASSLSPSGSYNEQFF. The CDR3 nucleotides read TGTGCCAGCAGCTTATCCCCAAGCGGCTCCTACAATGAGCAGTTCTTC.

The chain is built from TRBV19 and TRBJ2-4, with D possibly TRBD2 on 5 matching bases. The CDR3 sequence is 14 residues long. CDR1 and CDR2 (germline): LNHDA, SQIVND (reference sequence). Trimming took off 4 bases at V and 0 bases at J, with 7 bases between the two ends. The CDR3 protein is CASSRGLAKNIQYF. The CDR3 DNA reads TGTGCCAGTAGTAGAGGGCTAGCCAAAAACATTCAGTACTTC.

The CDR3 region is CARSSGTSPYNEQFF. CDR3 nucleotides: TGTGCTAGATCCTCCGGGACTTCACCCTACAATGAGCAGTTCTTC. The chain joins TRBV21-1 to TRBJ2-1; the table's D call of TRBD2 was not tested on the DNA. TRBV21-1 is termed a pseudogene. The CDR3 runs to 15 residues.